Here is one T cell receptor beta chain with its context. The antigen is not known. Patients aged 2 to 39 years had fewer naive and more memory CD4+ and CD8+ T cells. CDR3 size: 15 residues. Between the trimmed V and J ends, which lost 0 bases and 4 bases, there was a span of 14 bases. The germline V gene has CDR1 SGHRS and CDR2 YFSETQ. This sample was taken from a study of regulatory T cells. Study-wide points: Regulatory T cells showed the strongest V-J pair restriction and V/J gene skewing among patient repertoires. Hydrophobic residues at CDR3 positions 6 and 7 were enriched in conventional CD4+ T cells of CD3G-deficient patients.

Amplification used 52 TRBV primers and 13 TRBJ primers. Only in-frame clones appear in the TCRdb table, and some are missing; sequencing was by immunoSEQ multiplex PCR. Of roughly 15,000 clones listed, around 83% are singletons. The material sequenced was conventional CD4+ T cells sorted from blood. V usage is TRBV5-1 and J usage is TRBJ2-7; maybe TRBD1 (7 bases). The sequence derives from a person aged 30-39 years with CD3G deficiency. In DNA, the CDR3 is TGCGCCAGCAGCTTGGCCGCGGGACAGAATTACGAGCAGTACTTC. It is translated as CASSLAAGQNYEQYF.